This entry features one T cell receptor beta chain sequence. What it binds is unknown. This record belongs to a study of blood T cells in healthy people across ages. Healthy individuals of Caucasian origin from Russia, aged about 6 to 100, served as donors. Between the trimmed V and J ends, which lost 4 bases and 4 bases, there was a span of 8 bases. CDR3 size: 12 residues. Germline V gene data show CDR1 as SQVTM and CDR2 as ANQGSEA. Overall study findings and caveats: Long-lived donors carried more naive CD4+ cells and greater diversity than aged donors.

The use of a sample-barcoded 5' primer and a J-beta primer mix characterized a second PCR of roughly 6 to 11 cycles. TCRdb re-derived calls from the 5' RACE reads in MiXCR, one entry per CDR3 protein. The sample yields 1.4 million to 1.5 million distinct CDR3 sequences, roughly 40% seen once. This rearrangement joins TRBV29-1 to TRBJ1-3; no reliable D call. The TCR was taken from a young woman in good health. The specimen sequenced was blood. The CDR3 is CSVVGTGNTIYF. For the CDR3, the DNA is TGCAGCGTTGTGGGAACGGGAAACACCATATATTTT.